This is a list of T cell receptor beta chains from one sample in a study of vaccination effects on CD4 cells after COVID-19. Which antigens these TCRs recognize remains unknown. Assay used: immunoSEQ multiplex PCR; TCRdb lists only in-frame clones, some missing. The data hold tens of thousands of clones, with around 72% observed a single time. The sample in question was CD4+ T cells from PBMCs cultured with HCoV-NL63 spike peptides, obtained before COVID-19 vaccination. All receptors derive from a human donor who received a COVID-19 vaccine. Both conserved end residues are part of each CDR3. The D gene is left open where the match is weak. Only part of the rows carry a size: once, few, many, or a class if the clone is expanded.

V: TRBV9
D: TRBD2
J: TRBJ2-1
size: NA
CDR3: CASSTGGSSYNEQFF
DNA: TGTGCCAGCTCCACCGGGGGGAGCTCCTACAATGAGCAGTTCTTC

V: TRBV28
D: TRBD1
J: TRBJ1-3
size: NA
CDR3: CASGVTGGAAIYF
DNA: TGTGCCAGCGGGGTGACAGGGGGGGCCGCCATATATTTT

V: TRBV30
D: TRBD1
J: TRBJ1-5
size: NA
CDR3: CAWSPLGQGAFQPQHF
DNA: TGTGCCTGGAGCCCGCTGGGGCAGGGGGCGTTTCAGCCCCAGCATTTT

V: TRBV7-8
D: TRBD2
J: TRBJ2-7
size: few
CDR3: CASSFTTSGKKSSYEQYF
DNA: TGTGCCAGCAGCTTCACGACTAGCGGGAAAAAGAGCTCCTACGAGCAGTACTTC

V: TRBV30
D: NA
J: TRBJ1-3
size: NA
CDR3: CAWSGHGGHPGNTIYF
DNA: TGTGCCTGGAGTGGGCATGGGGGCCATCCTGGAAACACCATATATTTT

V: TRBV2
D: TRBD1
J: TRBJ1-2
size: NA
CDR3: CASSGTGTATNYGYTF
DNA: TGTGCCAGCAGTGGGACAGGGACAGCCACTAACTATGGCTACACCTTC

V: TRBV7-2
D: TRBD1
J: TRBJ1-2
size: once
CDR3: CASSLGPGQGGLPNYGYTF
DNA: TGTGCCAGCAGCTTAGGGCCAGGGCAGGGGGGCCTACCTAACTATGGCTACACCTTC

V: TRBV12-5
D: NA
J: TRBJ2-7
size: NA
CDR3: CASGSSWEQYF
DNA: TGTGCTAGTGGTTCCTCTTGGGAGCAGTACTTC

V: TRBV5-1
D: NA
J: TRBJ2-5
size: NA
CDR3: CASSFIGQETQYF
DNA: TGCGCCAGCAGCTTTATCGGGCAAGAGACCCAGTACTTC

V: TRBV6-6
D: TRBD1
J: TRBJ2-7
size: few
CDR3: CASSYTGGEQYF
DNA: TGTGCCAGCAGTTACACAGGGGGCGAGCAGTACTTC

V: TRBV7-8
D: TRBD1
J: TRBJ1-1
size: NA
CDR3: CASSLQGASTEAFF
DNA: TGTGCCAGCAGCTTACAGGGGGCGTCCACTGAAGCTTTCTTT

V: TRBV6-6
D: TRBD1
J: TRBJ1-1
size: NA
CDR3: CASSYSRGGETEAFF
DNA: TGTGCCAGCAGTTACTCCAGGGGGGGGGAGACTGAAGCTTTCTTT

V: TRBV3-1/TRBV3-2
D: NA
J: TRBJ1-1
size: once
CDR3: CASSPLSDTEAFF
DNA: TGTGCCAGCAGCCCTCTATCGGACACTGAAGCTTTCTTT

V: TRBV4-2
D: TRBD2
J: TRBJ2-3
size: NA
CDR3: CASSRLILADPDFPDTQYF
DNA: TGTGCCAGCAGCCGATTAATTCTAGCGGACCCGGACTTCCCAGATACGCAGTATTTT

V: TRBV7-2
D: NA
J: TRBJ2-3
size: NA
CDR3: CASRWGTDTQYF
DNA: TGTGCCAGCAGGTGGGGCACAGATACGCAGTATTTT

V: TRBV6-5
D: TRBD1
J: TRBJ2-7
size: NA
CDR3: CATQGAYEQYF
DNA: TGTGCCACACAGGGGGCATACGAGCAGTACTTC

V: TRBV19
D: NA
J: TRBJ2-4
size: NA
CDR3: CASSQANIQYF
DNA: TGTGCCAGTAGCCAGGCAAACATTCAGTACTTC

V: TRBV6-5
D: NA
J: TRBJ2-5
size: NA
CDR3: CASSTSLGSQETQYF
DNA: TGTGCCAGCAGTACCTCGTTGGGGAGCCAAGAGACCCAGTACTTC